This TCR beta chain was captured in a study of cytomegalovirus exposure and HLA in healthy donors. In the study overall: According to later analysis, the same platform produced the roughly 130 validation and approximately 630 first-cohort repertoires.

This clone was seen more than once but under ten times. Its matching antigen is unknown. The CDR3 is 17 amino acids. CDR1 is SQVTM and CDR2 is ANQGSEA in the germline V gene. Trimming cost V 0 bases and J 1 base, with 16 bases left between them. Study-level points and caveats: The investigators catalogued some 150 TCR beta chains as cytomegalovirus-associated. For cytomegalovirus status, the classifier reportedly gave diagnoses with high specificity and sensitivity.

Generated by immunoSEQ multiplex PCR, the TCRdb table keeps only in-frame clones and is missing some. This sample has about 48,000 clones, with about 88% found just once. The receptor was isolated from a woman aged 30 to 39 in good health and CMV-seronegative. What was sequenced was PBMCs. The V call is TRBV29-1, the J call TRBJ2-1; the D gene is possibly TRBD2 (6 bases). The CDR3 DNA sequence: TGCAGCGTTGAAGATCTAACCGGGAGTGCGTCCTACAATGAGCAGTTCTTC. Its protein is CSVEDLTGSASYNEQFF.